A single sample is the source of the 17 T cell receptor beta chains below, sequenced in a study of siplizumab effects on memory and regulatory T cells. Assay used: immunoSEQ multiplex PCR; TCRdb lists only in-frame clones, some missing. Of some 90,000 clones in the sample, just under 90% were seen once. Sequencing used CD4+ T cells sorted from blood. The source is a human donor in good health.

V is TRBV10-3 and J is TRBJ1-2; a possible D gene is TRBD1 (5 bases). CDR1 and CDR2 (germline): ENHRY, SYGVKD. There are 14 residues in the CDR3. V was trimmed by 7 bases and J by 7 bases, leaving 19 bases between them. CDR3 bases: TGTGCCATCACCCAAAGGTCGGGGGAAATTGGCTACACCTTC. This translates into CAITQRSGEIGYTF.

The chain employs TRBV7-9 and TRBJ1-6; weak D call: TRBD1 (5 bases). Trimming took off 2 bases at V and 10 bases at J, with 18 bases between the two ends. The CDR3 sequence is 16 residues long. Germline CDR1 SEHNR, CDR2 FQNEAQ (reference sequence). The CDR3 sequence: CASSLMSGLGGSPLHF. Written as DNA, the CDR3 is TGTGCCAGCAGCTTAATGTCGGGACTTGGGGGATCACCCCTCCACTTT.

The chain is built from TRBV5-4 and TRBJ1-2, with D maybe TRBD1 (6 bases). Germline lookup yields CDR1 SGHNT and CDR2 YYREEE (reference sequence). V was shortened by 3 bases and J by 8 bases, with 14 bases between the two germline ends. The CDR3 runs to 13 residues. The CDR3 sequence is CASSYPTGTGYTF. CDR3 DNA sequence: TGTGCCAGCAGCTACCCGACAGGTACCGGCTACACCTTC.

The genes are TRBV18 and TRBJ1-1; the D gene is possibly TRBD1 (5 bases). The CDR3 length is 11 residues. Germline CDR1 and CDR2: KGHSH and LQKENI. The V end was cut by 8 bases, the J end by 7 bases, with 11 bases between. The CDR3 region is CASATGGEAFF. The CDR3 bases are TGTGCCAGCGCTACCGGGGGTGAAGCTTTCTTT.

This rearrangement joins TRBV27 to TRBJ2-7; D possibly corresponds to TRBD1 (5 bases). CDR1 is MNHEY, CDR2 SMNVEV, per germline (reference sequence). Trimming shortened V by 2 bases and J by 4 bases, and 15 bases separated the two germline ends. This CDR3 has 15 amino acids. The CDR3 bases are TGTGCCAGCAGTTTAGGGGCTACCGATTTTTACGAGCAGTACTTC. Protein sequence: CASSLGATDFYEQYF.

The J gene is TRBJ2-2, the V gene TRBV6-1; D is uncertain. The CDR3 has 13 amino acids. Germline V gene data show CDR1 as MNHNS and CDR2 as SASEGT. Trimming removed 4 bases at V and 7 bases at J, with 10 bases between. In DNA form, the CDR3 reads TGTGCCAGCAGTGTTCTGTTTGGCGGGGAGCTGTTTTTT. The encoded protein is CASSVLFGGELFF.

The chain uses TRBV7-9 and TRBJ2-3; D might be TRBD1 (6 bases). The germline V and J ends were trimmed by 6 bases and 2 bases, with 21 bases remaining between them. This CDR3 is built from 17 residues. The V gene's germline CDR1 is SEHNR and CDR2 FQNEAQ (reference sequence). The CDR3 region is CASSFRRGSGPTDTQYF. DNA for the CDR3: TGTGCCAGCAGTTTCCGTAGGGGGAGCGGACCCACAGATACGCAGTATTTT.

This rearrangement joins TRBV4-1 to TRBJ2-7; D may match TRBD1 or TRBD2 (5 bases each). The germline CDR1 and CDR2 sequences are MGHRA and YSYEKL. The CDR3 covers 14 residues. V shed 4 bases and J shed 0 bases, with 10 bases lying between them. Here the CDR3 reads CASSRPGTSYEQYF. CDR3 coding DNA: TGCGCCAGCAGCCGCCCCGGGACCTCCTACGAGCAGTACTTC.

The gene calls are TRBV18 and TRBJ2-2, with D unclear. The V gene lost 2 bases and the J gene lost 1 base, with 8 bases spanning the gap. The length of the CDR3 is 15 residues. The germline V gene encodes CDR1 KGHSH and CDR2 LQKENI. The CDR3 sequence: CASSPRRENTGELFF. CDR3 coding DNA: TGTGCCAGCTCACCAAGGAGAGAGAACACCGGGGAGCTGTTTTTT. Full variable domain (missing parts from reference TRBV18 and TRBJ2-2): NAGVMQNPRHLVRRRGQEARLRCSPMKGHSHVYWYRQLPEEGLKFMVYLQKENIIDESGMPKERFSAEFPKEGPSILRIQQVVRGDSAAYFCASSPRRENTGELFFGEGSRLTVL.

The gene calls are TRBV5-4 and TRBJ2-5; 11 bases are a match to TRBD2. Germline trimming cut 1 base from V and 5 bases from J; bases unmatched to any gene: 4. The germline CDR1 and CDR2 sequences are SGHNT and YYREEE (reference sequence). This CDR3 spans 15 amino acids. CDR3: CASSLTSGSQETQYF. CDR3 DNA sequence: TGTGCCAGCAGCTTGACTAGCGGGAGTCAGGAGACCCAGTACTTC.

The V gene is TRBV4-2, the J gene TRBJ2-3; 10 bases line up with TRBD2. The V and J ends lost 1 base and 4 bases, in that order; junction bases with no gene match: 5. This CDR3 has 16 amino acids. Germline assignment: CDR1 LGHNA and CDR2 YNFKEQ. Written as DNA, the CDR3 is TGTGCCAGCAGCCAAGCGGTACTAGCGGGACCAGATACGCAGTATTTT. This gives the protein CASSQAVLAGPDTQYF.

The chain's CDR3 is CASAEALNYGYTF. The CDR3 DNA reads as TGTGCCTCTGCGGAGGCCCTCAACTATGGCTACACCTTC. The chain recombines TRBV28 with TRBJ1-2; D is undetermined. Germline V CDR1 and CDR2: MDHEN, SYDVKM. The V end was cut by 11 bases, the J end by 2 bases, with 15 bases between. The CDR3 loop spans 13 amino acids.

The chain joins TRBV6-6 to TRBJ2-1; TRBD2 might be the D (5 bases). This CDR3 has 14 amino acids. Germline assignment: CDR1 MNHNY and CDR2 SVGAGI (reference sequence). Trimming pared 4 bases from V and 5 bases from J, leaving 12 bases between. As DNA, the CDR3 is TGTGCCAGCAGTTCCTTCCTAGCTGACAATGAGCAGTTCTTC. Translated: CASSSFLADNEQFF.

The chain combines TRBV6-5 with TRBJ1-4; 7 nucleotides line up with TRBD1. There are 14 residues in the CDR3. Germline-derived CDR1 and CDR2 are MNHEY and SVGAGI. The junction had 4 bases not matched to a gene; V was cut back by 2 bases and J by 7 bases. Here the CDR3 reads CASSYRDRVEKLFF. The CDR3 nucleotides are TGTGCCAGCAGTTACCGAGACAGGGTTGAAAAACTGTTTTTT.

V gene TRBV6-1 combines with J gene TRBJ1-2; D possibly corresponds to TRBD1 (6 bases). Germline CDR1 and CDR2: MNHNS and SASEGT. Trimming took 10 bases from V and 4 from J, leaving 19 bases between them. CDR3 length equals 14 residues. The CDR3 coding sequence is TGTGCCACAGGGCGCAAACAGGGTGGCTATGGCTACACCTTC. Translation: CATGRKQGGYGYTF.

The chain has TRBV6-5 and TRBJ2-7, with 9 bases fitting TRBD1. From germline, CDR1 is MNHEY and CDR2 SVGAGI. V gave up 8 bases and J gave up 7 bases; unmatched junction bases: 9. This CDR3 is 13 amino acids long. CDR3 residues: CASARDRVGEQYF. Here the CDR3 DNA reads TGTGCCAGCGCTCGGGACAGGGTGGGTGAGCAGTACTTC.

This clone was counted a single time. The CDR3 sequence is CASSPTGSSGNTIYF. The CDR3 DNA is TGTGCCAGCAGCCCCACTGGCAGCTCTGGAAACACCATATATTTT. The rearrangement uses TRBV7-3 and TRBJ1-3; D gene ambiguous. Germline V gene data show CDR1 as SGHTA and CDR2 as FQGTGA. V dropped 5 bases and J dropped 0 bases, with 11 bases sitting between them. This CDR3 is built from 15 residues.